A selection of T cell receptor beta chains follows, all from one sample in a study of control samples from healthy donors and cancer patients. Produced via immunoSEQ multiplex PCR; TCRdb's table is partial and in-frame only. The sample lists roughly 88,000 clones, about nine tenths seen once, with roughly 0.92% in the top ten. The sequencing input was blood. Receptors were obtained from a woman aged 30 to 39 in good health. Both conserved end residues are part of each CDR3. D genes are given only for firm matches. Size tells how often a clone was seen (once, few, many) or the class of an expanded clone, and some rows leave it out.

NA	TRBV19	TRBJ1-1	once	TGTGCCACCTGGGACGGCTACATGAACACTGAAGCTTTCTTT	CATWDGYMNTEAFF
TRBD1	TRBV30	TRBJ1-6	NA	TGTGCCTGGAACAGGGGGCCTAATTCACCCCTCCACTTT	CAWNRGPNSPLHF
NA	TRBV10-2	TRBJ2-1	few	TGCGCCAGCAGTTCTATGGGACACCAAATAAATGAGCAGTTCTTC	CASSSMGHQINEQFF
NA	TRBV6-5	TRBJ1-1	once	TGTGCCAGCAGCAGGGGCACTGAAGCTTTCTTT	CASSRGTEAFF
NA	TRBV6-5	TRBJ1-4	NA	TGTGCCAGCAGCCGGGATCCGGAAGAAAAACTGTTTTTT	CASSRDPEEKLFF
TRBD1	TRBV6-5	TRBJ1-6	NA	TGTGCCAGCAGTTACGCGACAGGGGTTGGAAATTCACCCCTCCACTTT	CASSYATGVGNSPLHF
TRBD1	TRBV6-5	TRBJ1-6	NA	TGTGCCAGCATCCGGGGGGACAGGGGGCGGTCACCCCTCCACTTT	CASIRGDRGRSPLHF
TRBD2	TRBV30	TRBJ2-3	NA	TGTGCCGAGAACCCCGGGACTAGCGGGAGGACCGATACGCAGTATTTT	CAENPGTSGRTDTQYF
TRBD1	TRBV5-4	TRBJ2-2	NA	TGTGCCAGCAGCCGTGACAGGGGAAAGAGCACCGGGGAGCTGTTTTTT	CASSRDRGKSTGELFF
TRBD2	TRBV12-5	TRBJ2-1	NA	TGTGCTAGTGGTCCCACACTAGCGGGAGGGCCGAATGAGCAGTTCTTC	CASGPTLAGGPNEQFF
TRBD1	TRBV10-3	TRBJ1-1	NA	TGTGCCATCGGACAGGGGGTGGGGAACACTGAAGCTTTCTTT	CAIGQGVGNTEAFF
NA	TRBV5-1	TRBJ1-2	NA	TGCGCCAGCAGCTACGTATTTTCTCCAGGGGACTATGGCTACACCTTC	CASSYVFSPGDYGYTF
NA	TRBV3-1/TRBV3-2	TRBJ1-1	NA	TGTGCCAGCAGCCCAAGTACGGACAGTTCGAACACTGAAGCTTTCTTT	CASSPSTDSSNTEAFF
NA	TRBV9	TRBJ2-2	NA	TGTGCCAGCAGCGTAGAAGGGCGAGGGGAGCTGTTTTTT	CASSVEGRGELFF
NA	TRBV6-2/TRBV6-3	TRBJ2-7	once	TGTGCCAGCAGCCCGATGTACTACGAGCAGTACTTC	CASSPMYYEQYF
NA	TRBV28	TRBJ2-7	NA	TGTGCCAGCAACGATCCGGACGGGAGTAAGGAGCAGTACTTC	CASNDPDGSKEQYF
NA	TRBV5-1	TRBJ1-2	NA	TGCGCCAGCAGCTTGAGCGGGGGATTTGGCTACACCTTC	CASSLSGGFGYTF
NA	TRBV21-1	TRBJ1-2	NA	TGTGCCAGCTCTAAGGGGGGGACAGGGAACCATGGCTACACCTTC	CASSKGGTGNHGYTF
NA	TRBV5-1	TRBJ1-3	NA	TGCGCCAGCAGCTTGCAAGGTACCGCCTCTGGAAACACCATATATTTT	CASSLQGTASGNTIYF
NA	TRBV18	TRBJ2-7	NA	TGTGCCAGCTCACCACCGGCAGGGGGGCCCCTCTCCTACGAGCAGTACTTC	CASSPPAGGPLSYEQYF
NA	TRBV19	TRBJ1-6	few	TGTGCCAGTAGTCCCGGACAGCAAAATTCACCCCTCCACTTT	CASSPGQQNSPLHF
NA	TRBV27	TRBJ2-3	NA	TGTGCCAGCAGTTCCCCTAGCACAGATACGCAGTATTTT	CASSSPSTDTQYF
TRBD1	TRBV4-1	TRBJ1-4	few	TGCGCCAGCAGCCAACGGACAGGGACCCCTAATGAAAAACTGTTTTTT	CASSQRTGTPNEKLFF
NA	TRBV5-1	TRBJ2-2	NA	TGCGCCAGCAGCTTGATACAGACGAAGAACACCGGGGAGCTGTTTTTT	CASSLIQTKNTGELFF
NA	TRBV7-9	TRBJ2-7	NA	TGTGCCAGCAGCTTAGGACAGCACCCCTACGAGCAGTACTTC	CASSLGQHPYEQYF
NA	TRBV7-3	TRBJ1-2	NA	TGTGCCAGCAGCCCGCCGCTACAGGGCAATGGCTACACCTTC	CASSPPLQGNGYTF
NA	TRBV5-1	TRBJ2-2	NA	TGCGCCAGCAGCTTGGTAGCGCCCGCGAACACCGGGGAGCTGTTTTTT	CASSLVAPANTGELFF
NA	TRBV5-1	TRBJ2-4	NA	TGCGCCAGCAGACCGGGGACGGCTCTAGCCAAAAACATTCAGTACTTC	CASRPGTALAKNIQYF
NA	TRBV11-2	TRBJ2-3	NA	TGTGCCAGCAGCTTAGATGGTAGCGGCACTTTACCAGATACGCAGTATTTT	CASSLDGSGTLPDTQYF
TRBD1	TRBV7-9	TRBJ1-6	NA	TGTGCCAGCAGCCCCAGGGGGGGTTATGATTCACCCCTCCACTTT	CASSPRGGYDSPLHF
NA	TRBV12-3/TRBV12-4	TRBJ1-5	few	TGTGCCAGCAGTTCCGGTGATCAGCCCCAGCATTTT	CASSSGDQPQHF
NA	TRBV7-9	TRBJ1-2	NA	TGTGCCAGCAGCTATAGACACTGGGTGGAAGGCTACACCTTC	CASSYRHWVEGYTF
TRBD1	TRBV20-1	TRBJ2-5	once	TGCAGTGCCAGTCCCGGGACAGGCGCACCCCTCCAAGAGACCCAGTACTTC	CSASPGTGAPLQETQYF
TRBD1	TRBV6-6	TRBJ1-4	NA	TGTGCCAGCAGGTTTAATGCCGGGACAGCTAATGAAAAACTGTTTTTT	CASRFNAGTANEKLFF
NA	TRBV5-4	TRBJ2-7	once	TGTGCCAGCAGCGGCCACAGGGACTCCTACGAGCAGTACTTC	CASSGHRDSYEQYF
NA	TRBV4-2	TRBJ1-2	once	TGTGCCAGCTCTGCAGGACTTATGGAGCCGAACTATGGCTACACCTTC	CASSAGLMEPNYGYTF
NA	TRBV25-1	TRBJ1-3	NA	TGTGCCAGCAGTGTGGGCGGCGGGGGGAGCTCTGGAAACACCATATATTTT	CASSVGGGGSSGNTIYF
NA	TRBV6-1	TRBJ1-1	NA	TGTGCCAGCAGTGAAGGACACTCTAACACTGAAGCTTTCTTT	CASSEGHSNTEAFF
TRBD1	TRBV27	TRBJ1-2	NA	TGTGCCAGCAGTTCCCTGGGGCGGGGCAGGGACAGGGAGAGAAACTATGGCTACACCTTC	CASSSLGRGRDRERNYGYTF
TRBD1	TRBV11-3	TRBJ1-6	NA	TGTGCCAGCAGCTTGACAGGGGGTAATTCACCCCTCCACTTT	CASSLTGGNSPLHF